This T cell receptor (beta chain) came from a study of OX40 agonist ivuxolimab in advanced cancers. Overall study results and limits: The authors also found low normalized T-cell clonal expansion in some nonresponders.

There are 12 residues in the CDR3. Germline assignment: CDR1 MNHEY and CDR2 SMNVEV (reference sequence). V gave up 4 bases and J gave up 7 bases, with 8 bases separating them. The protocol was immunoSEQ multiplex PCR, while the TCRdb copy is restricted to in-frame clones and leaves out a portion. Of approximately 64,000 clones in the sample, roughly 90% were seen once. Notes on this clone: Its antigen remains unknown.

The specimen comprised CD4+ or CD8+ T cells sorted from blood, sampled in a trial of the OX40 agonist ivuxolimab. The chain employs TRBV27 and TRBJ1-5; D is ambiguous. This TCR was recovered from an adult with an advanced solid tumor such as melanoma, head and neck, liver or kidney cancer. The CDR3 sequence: CASSSRGQPQHF. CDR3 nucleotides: TGTGCCAGCAGTTCCCGCGGCCAGCCCCAGCATTTT.